Reported below is one T cell receptor beta chain. Its antigen is unknown. Per-base quality was not reported, and no clone a single base away is much larger than it. The data originate from a study of blood T cell repertoires in COVID-19 (dated by TCRdb to 2019 to 2021). About the full investigation: Samples from collaborators originated in the United States, Italy and Spain and spanned both the acute and convalescent phases of COVID-19. Where available, HLA class I and class II types were obtained from metadata supplied by the sample provider rather than from assay-based typing. The dataset comprised deeply sampled blood TCRbeta repertoires from subjects exposed to, actively infected with, or recovered from COVID-19. The material from the prospective study consisted of cDNA or gDNA derived from T cells, B-cell-depleted T cells, or PBMCs. Sample metadata almost always included a de-identified subject ID, COVID-19 status, age in years and sex. Samples were obtained from the ongoing ImmuneRACE study (first 160 participants) and from some 1,300 subjects provided by 6 global collaborators. The repertoires were made available in a free public database intended to serve as a resource for research on the immune response to SARS-CoV-2.

The immunoSEQ Assay, a bias-controlled multiplex PCR, was used to amplify TCRbeta CDR3 regions from genomic DNA. On the authors' methods: The number of nucleated cells in each sample was estimated by amplification of reference gene primers within the assay. To quantify the absolute abundance of each unique TCRbeta CDR3 rearrangement, sequence reads were collapsed and filtered. For each sample, productive Simpson clonality was calculated by taking the square root of Simpson's diversity index across productive rearrangements. TCRdb limited this immuneACCESS table to in-frame rearrangements with V and J called. A share of clones is missing; checked studies link under half to unresolved V genes, and the rest is unexplained. The V and J calls and clone size come from that table; D and trimming were worked out from the DNA. For this sample the table gives some 41,000 clones, of which around 81% were detected only once. More than 30% of the sample is in the top ten clones.

What the research found in general, with its limitations: The quantity of clinical and demographic metadata differed by source and by participant and was supplied without curation.

The collaborating institutions used their own protocols to collect whole blood in K2EDTA tubes. For TCRbeta analysis, collaborators shipped samples in one of three forms: frozen whole blood, isolated PBMCs, or DNA extracted from either of those sample types. Germline trimming amounts to 5 bases on V and 5 bases on J, with 8 as the count of junction bases outside the gene matches. Inclusive of the bounding cysteine and phenylalanine, the CDR3 is 14 residues long. The kept DNA is CDR3 alone, 42 bases in frame from the first base. Based on the germline V gene, the CDR1 and CDR2 sequences are LGHNT and FRNRAP.

The chain is made from TRBV12-5 and TRBJ2-7, and TRBD1 matches 8 of the central bases. This TCR derives from a man between 35 and 55 years old with active or convalescent COVID-19. Sequencing input: peripheral blood. The bases read TGTGCTAGTGGTAACCGGGACAGGTCGAACGAGCAGTACTTC. Translated, this is CASGNRDRSNEQYF.